The rows below give T cell receptor beta chains drawn from one sample of a study of shared clonotypes between healthy human individuals. The repertoire was sequenced with immunoSEQ multiplex PCR; TCRdb's copy has only in-frame clones and lacks some. Of under 1,100,000 clones listed, approximately 68% are singletons. Sequencing was performed on memory CD4+ T cells sorted from blood. Every receptor here comes from a man between 18 and 29 years old in good health. The CDR3 runs from the conserved cysteine through the conserved F or W. A D gene is named only where the DNA matches it firmly. Clone size is shown for a subset of rows, as once, few, many or a class of expanded clone.

j_call,clone_size,v_call,d_call,cdr3_aa,cdr3_nt
TRBJ2-1,NA,TRBV10-3,TRBD2,CAITNSGTNEQFF,TGTGCCATCACGAATAGCGGGACCAATGAGCAGTTCTTC
TRBJ2-5,few,TRBV28,NA,CASCGGRTFQETQYF,TGTGCCAGTTGCGGGGGCCGTACATTCCAAGAGACCCAGTACTTC
TRBJ1-2,NA,TRBV2,NA,CASRTGRLVSNYGYTF,TGTGCCAGCCGCACAGGACGGTTGGTTTCGAACTATGGCTACACCTTC
TRBJ1-2,NA,TRBV21-1,NA,CASSNWPPTGTGRSGGKIGYTF,TGTGCCAGCAGCAACTGGCCCCCTACCGGGACAGGACGTTCTGGGGGGAAAATAGGCTACACCTTC
TRBJ2-2,NA,TRBV7-9,TRBD1,CASSTTGGYVGELFF,TGTGCCAGCAGCACGACAGGGGGATATGTCGGGGAGCTGTTTTTT
TRBJ2-2,NA,TRBV5-1,NA,CASSLGGPGTGELFF,TGCGCCAGCAGCTTGGGGGGGCCGGGCACCGGGGAGCTGTTTTTT
TRBJ1-2,NA,TRBV7-8,NA,CASSLEGFNYGYTF,TGTGCCAGCAGCTTAGAAGGTTTTAACTATGGCTACACCTTC
TRBJ2-5,NA,TRBV18,NA,CASSPGGEFRTIQETQYF,TGTGCCAGCTCACCAGGCGGGGAGTTTAGGACTATCCAAGAGACCCAGTACTTC
TRBJ2-7,NA,TRBV29-1,TRBD1,CSVGPGQGVQYF,TGCAGCGTTGGCCCGGGACAGGGAGTGCAGTACTTC
TRBJ2-3,NA,TRBV7-2,NA,CASSLVGIASTDTQYF,TGTGCCAGCAGCTTAGTTGGGATTGCTAGCACAGATACGCAGTATTTT
TRBJ1-3,NA,TRBV4-3,NA,CASSQDSGSGNTIYF,TGCGCCAGCAGCCAAGATTCGGGCTCTGGAAACACCATATATTTT
TRBJ1-5,NA,TRBV7-2,NA,CASSLGVGQPQHF,TGTGCCAGCAGCTTGGGTGTTGGGCAGCCCCAGCATTTT
TRBJ1-2,NA,TRBV7-9,NA,CASSINAGVDGYTF,TGTGCCAGCAGCATAAACGCAGGGGTTGACGGCTACACCTTC
TRBJ1-3,NA,TRBV14,NA,CASSQGTGPGNTIYF,TGTGCCAGCAGCCAAGGGACTGGACCTGGAAACACCATATATTTT
TRBJ1-4,NA,TRBV10-3,TRBD1,CAISERQGGATNEKLFF,TGTGCCATCAGTGAGAGACAGGGTGGAGCAACTAATGAAAAACTGTTTTTT
TRBJ2-7,NA,TRBV5-1,NA,CASSLGDTLGWQYF,TGCGCCAGCAGCTTGGGGGACACGCTAGGATGGCAGTACTTC
TRBJ1-2,NA,TRBV29-1,TRBD1,CSVSGTGGSYGYTF,TGCAGCGTCAGCGGGACAGGGGGATCATATGGCTACACCTTC
TRBJ1-4,NA,TRBV25-1,TRBD1,CASSGGVQGASEKLFF,TGTGCCAGCAGTGGTGGAGTCCAGGGGGCAAGTGAAAAACTGTTTTTT
TRBJ1-5,NA,TRBV6-1,NA,CASSDTTGGQPQHF,TGTGCCAGCAGTGACACCACCGGAGGTCAGCCCCAGCATTTT
TRBJ1-6,once,TRBV5-5,TRBD1,CASSGTGVGSPLHF,TGTGCCAGCAGCGGAACAGGGGTAGGGTCACCCCTCCACTTT
TRBJ2-7,NA,TRBV4-3,NA,CASSRLSGVTYEQYF,TGCGCCAGCAGCCGGCTATCGGGAGTCACCTACGAGCAGTACTTC
TRBJ2-5,NA,TRBV11-2,NA,CASSSNRVGGETQYF,TGTGCCAGCAGCTCGAACAGGGTGGGGGGAGAGACCCAGTACTTC
TRBJ2-3,NA,TRBV5-1,TRBD2,CASSLALAGATDTQYF,TGCGCCAGCAGCTTGGCCCTAGCGGGGGCCACAGATACGCAGTATTTT
TRBJ1-3,NA,TRBV11-2,NA,CASSHPGRATNTIYF,TGTGCCAGCAGCCACCCCGGGAGGGCCACAAACACCATATATTTT
TRBJ2-7,NA,TRBV29-1,NA,CSASTDYEQYF,TGCAGCGCGTCGACTGATTACGAGCAGTACTTC
TRBJ1-1,NA,TRBV7-2,NA,CASSLRMNTEAFF,TGTGCCAGCAGCCTACGGATGAACACTGAAGCTTTCTTT
TRBJ1-2,NA,TRBV6-1,NA,CASSARSFYGYTF,TGTGCCAGCAGTGCTCGGAGCTTCTATGGCTACACCTTC
TRBJ2-3,NA,TRBV23-1,NA,CASSQSATSTDTQYF,TGCGCCAGCAGTCAAAGCGCCACTAGCACAGATACGCAGTATTTT
TRBJ2-7,NA,TRBV7-2,NA,CASSLQVGNYEQYF,TGTGCCAGCAGCTTACAAGTAGGGAACTACGAGCAGTACTTC
TRBJ2-7,NA,TRBV5-1,NA,CASSLIPGSNYEQYF,TGCGCCAGCAGCTTGATCCCGGGGAGTAACTACGAGCAGTACTTC
TRBJ2-2,NA,TRBV28,NA,CASSSPGGAGELFF,TGTGCCAGCAGTTCCCCCGGTGGGGCCGGGGAGCTGTTTTTT
TRBJ1-1,few,TRBV5-1,NA,CASSGRTWNTEAFF,TGCGCCAGCAGCGGAAGGACATGGAACACTGAAGCTTTCTTT
TRBJ1-3,NA,TRBV2,NA,CASKVGATTSGNTIYF,TGTGCCAGCAAAGTCGGAGCCACCACCTCTGGAAACACCATATATTTT
TRBJ1-4,NA,TRBV6-6,NA,CASNTADRPEKLFF,TGTGCCAGCAACACAGCCGACAGGCCGGAAAAACTGTTTTTT
TRBJ2-2,NA,TRBV7-9,TRBD1,CASSPMTGPGELFF,TGTGCCAGCAGCCCGATGACAGGGCCCGGGGAGCTGTTTTTT
TRBJ1-1,few,TRBV19,NA,CASSTHRTVRNTEAFF,TGTGCCAGTAGTACTCATCGGACAGTGCGAAACACTGAAGCTTTCTTT
TRBJ2-1,NA,TRBV5-1,NA,CASSPNNNNEQFF,TGCGCCAGCAGCCCCAATAATAACAATGAGCAGTTCTTC
TRBJ2-7,NA,TRBV20-1,TRBD2,CSTSGTYEQYF,TGCAGTACTAGCGGCACCTACGAGCAGTACTTC
TRBJ1-1,NA,TRBV5-1,NA,CASTRDGNTEAFF,TGCGCCAGCACCCGAGACGGGAACACTGAAGCTTTCTTT
TRBJ2-7,NA,TRBV7-2,NA,CASSSGWGDEQYF,TGTGCCAGCTCCTCTGGCTGGGGGGACGAGCAGTACTTC
TRBJ1-5,NA,TRBV6-5,TRBD1,CASSRDRENQPQHF,TGTGCCAGCAGCAGGGACAGGGAGAATCAGCCCCAGCATTTT
TRBJ2-5,NA,TRBV30,TRBD1,CAWSVRATGSRRETQYF,TGTGCCTGGAGTGTACGAGCGACAGGGTCTAGACGGGAGACCCAGTACTTC
TRBJ1-5,NA,TRBV27,TRBD1,CASSSDLLGGGRNQPQHF,TGTGCCAGCAGTTCAGACCTATTAGGAGGGGGCCGCAATCAGCCCCAGCATTTT
TRBJ1-1,NA,TRBV20-1,NA,CSARGEAFF,TGCAGTGCTAGAGGTGAAGCTTTCTTT
TRBJ2-1,NA,TRBV6-6,TRBD1,CASSYEGAINEQFF,TGTGCCAGCAGTTACGAGGGGGCAATAAATGAGCAGTTCTTC
TRBJ1-5,NA,TRBV19,TRBD1,CASSGQGGQPQHF,TGTGCCAGTAGTGGACAGGGAGGTCAGCCCCAGCATTTT
TRBJ1-2,NA,TRBV7-2,NA,CASSLVRRKGEYGYTF,TGTGCCAGCAGCTTAGTGAGAAGAAAAGGGGAGTATGGCTACACCTTC
TRBJ1-2,few,TRBV20-1,NA,CTPRTGYTF,TGCACGCCTCGGACTGGCTACACCTTC
TRBJ2-3,NA,TRBV11-2,NA,CASSLDGARTDTQYF,TGTGCCAGCAGCTTAGACGGTGCCAGGACAGATACGCAGTATTTT
TRBJ2-1,NA,TRBV30,TRBD2,CAWNQLAGVNEQFF,TGTGCCTGGAATCAACTAGCGGGAGTCAATGAGCAGTTCTTC
TRBJ2-7,NA,TRBV5-6,TRBD2,CASSRGVSSYEQYF,TGTGCCAGCAGTCGGGGGGTAAGCTCCTACGAGCAGTACTTC
TRBJ2-5,NA,TRBV5-1,NA,CATQSVPGVQETQYF,TGCGCCACCCAGTCAGTTCCGGGGGTCCAAGAGACCCAGTACTTC
TRBJ2-7,NA,TRBV11-2,TRBD1,CASNRAGGYEQYF,TGTGCCAGCAACCGGGCAGGGGGCTACGAGCAGTACTTC
TRBJ1-5,NA,TRBV19,NA,CASSIGAQPQHF,TGTGCCAGTAGTATAGGGGCTCAGCCCCAGCATTTT
TRBJ2-7,many,TRBV10-3,TRBD1,CAITKGALEYEQYF,TGTGCCATCACCAAGGGGGCCTTAGAATACGAGCAGTACTTC
TRBJ1-5,NA,TRBV4-1,NA,CASSPGGPGQGNQPQHF,TGCGCCAGCAGCCCCGGAGGTCCGGGCCAGGGCAATCAGCCCCAGCATTTT
TRBJ1-6,NA,TRBV5-1,NA,CASSLEGQYNSPLHF,TGCGCCAGCAGCTTGGAAGGGCAGTATAATTCACCCCTCCACTTT
TRBJ1-4,NA,TRBV6-1,NA,CASLGQLNEKLFF,TGTGCCAGCCTTGGACAGCTGAATGAAAAACTGTTTTTT
TRBJ2-3,once,TRBV15,NA,CATSRRDQGTDTQYF,TGTGCCACCAGCAGACGAGATCAGGGCACAGATACGCAGTATTTT
TRBJ2-5,NA,TRBV30,TRBD2,CAWSGLAAETQYF,TGTGCCTGGAGTGGACTAGCGGCGGAGACCCAGTACTTC